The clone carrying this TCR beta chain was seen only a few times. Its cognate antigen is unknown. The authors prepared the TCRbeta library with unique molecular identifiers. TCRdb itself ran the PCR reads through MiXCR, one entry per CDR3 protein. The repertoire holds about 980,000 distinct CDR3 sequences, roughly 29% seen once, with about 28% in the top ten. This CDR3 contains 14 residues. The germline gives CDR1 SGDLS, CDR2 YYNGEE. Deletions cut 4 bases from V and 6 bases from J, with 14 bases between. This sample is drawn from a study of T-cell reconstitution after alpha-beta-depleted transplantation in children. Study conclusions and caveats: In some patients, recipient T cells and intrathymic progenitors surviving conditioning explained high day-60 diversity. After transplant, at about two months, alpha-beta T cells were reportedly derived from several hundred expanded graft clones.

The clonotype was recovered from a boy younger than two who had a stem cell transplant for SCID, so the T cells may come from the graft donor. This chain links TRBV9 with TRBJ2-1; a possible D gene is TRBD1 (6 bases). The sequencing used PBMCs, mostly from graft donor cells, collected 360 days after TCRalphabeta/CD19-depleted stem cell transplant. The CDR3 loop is CASSPRTAPNEQFF. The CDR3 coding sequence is TGTGCCAGCAGCCCCCGGACAGCCCCCAATGAGCAGTTCTTC.